The 9 T cell receptor beta chains below come from one sample, sequenced in a study of graft-versus-host responses after intestinal transplantation. This table comes from immunoSEQ multiplex PCR, and its TCRdb copy is limited to in-frame clones, with some not included. The sample consists of approximately 12,000 clones, about 83% of them appearing once. The sequencing used PBMCs, collected approximately 19 weeks after transplant. The receptors derive from a human patient who received an intestinal transplant, so some T cells may come from the graft donor.

V and J are TRBV7-6 and TRBJ2-3; no reliable D call. This CDR3 is 16 amino acids long. Per the germline V gene, CDR1 is SGHVS and CDR2 is FNYEAQ. V dropped 6 bases and J dropped 7 bases, with 23 bases sitting between them. Written as DNA, the CDR3 is TGTGCCAGCAGGTATCAAGACACCCGACTCTCTTATACGCAGTATTTT. Its translation: CASRYQDTRLSYTQYF.

The chain uses TRBV5-1 and TRBJ1-5; TRBD1 matches at 8 bases. Germline CDR1 reads SGHRS; CDR2 reads YFSETQ. This CDR3 has 14 residues. The V and J ends lost 3 bases and 3 bases, in that order; junction bases with no gene match: 2. This chain's CDR3 is CASSWTGLNQPQHF. CDR3 in DNA: TGCGCCAGCAGCTGGACAGGGCTCAATCAGCCCCAGCATTTT. Supplemented by reference TRBV5-1 and TRBJ1-5, the full variable domain reads KAGVTQTPRYLIKTRGQQVTLSCSPISGHRSVSWYQQTPGQGLQFLFEYFSETQRNKGNFPGRFSGRQFSNSRSEMNVSTLELGDSALYLCASSWTGLNQPQHFGDGTRLSIL.

As concerns this clone: It is likely a read error, because the conserved phenylalanine at the end of the CDR3 is missing. As DNA, the CDR3 is TGCGCCAGCAGCTCCACGACGGGGAACTATGGCTACACCTCC. It codes for CASSSTTGNYGYTS. The chain has TRBV5-1 and TRBJ1-2, with D uncertain. Germline CDR1 reads SGHRS; CDR2 reads YFSETQ. This CDR3 comprises 14 residues. Trimming shortened V by 3 bases and J by 2 bases, and 11 bases separated the two germline ends.

This clone was recorded a few times. The rearrangement links TRBV6-5 to TRBJ2-1, with 7 positions matching TRBD2. V was clipped by 2 bases and J by 7 bases; unmatched bases: 8. The CDR3 length is 15 residues. CDR1 is MNHEY and CDR2 is SVGAGI in the germline V gene. CDR3 coding DNA: TGTGCCAGCAGTTACACCACTAGCGCATTGAATGAGCAGTTCTTC. Translated, it gives CASSYTTSALNEQFF.

The J gene is TRBJ2-1, the V gene TRBV27; the match to TRBD1 covers 10 bases. CDR1 MNHEY and CDR2 SMNVEV come from the germline V gene (reference sequence). Unmatched junction bases numbered 5, after V lost 7 bases and J lost 5 bases. The CDR3 loop spans 14 amino acids. CDR3 sequence (DNA): TGTGCCAGCACCGAGGGACAGGGGAACAATGAGCAGTTCTTC. Amino acid sequence: CASTEGQGNNEQFF.

The CDR3 coding sequence is TGTGCCAGCAGTGAAGAGTGGGGGTCTGGAAACACCATATATTTT. Encoded protein: CASSEEWGSGNTIYF. V is TRBV6-9 and J is TRBJ1-3, with D possibly TRBD1 on 5 matching bases. V was pared by 5 bases and J by 1 base, with 12 bases between. This CDR3 is built from 15 residues. Per the germline V gene, CDR1 is MNHGY and CDR2 is SVAAGI.

A single count supports this clone. CDR3 amino acids: CASSLVPLSETQYF. CDR3 coding DNA: TGTGCCAGCAGCCTAGTTCCACTGTCTGAGACCCAGTACTTC. The V gene is TRBV5-6, the J gene TRBJ2-5; D not certain. Trimming stripped 4 bases from V and 5 bases from J, with 15 bases between. CDR1 and CDR2 (germline): SGHDT, YYEEEE. The CDR3 sequence is 14 residues long.

The genes are TRBV6-5 and TRBJ1-5; 9 nucleotides agree with TRBD1. CDR1 is MNHEY and CDR2 is SVGAGI in the germline V gene. Trimming took 6 bases from V and 6 from J; bases not matched to a gene: 6. This CDR3 contains 14 residues. The CDR3 reads CASRQGAVVQPQHF. As DNA, the CDR3 is TGTGCCAGCAGACAGGGGGCGGTGGTTCAGCCCCAGCATTTT.

The CDR3 DNA reads as TGTGCCAGCAGTTCTACAGGGGCTGGGGCCAACGTCCTGACTTTC. Translating gives CASSSTGAGANVLTF. The chain links TRBV6-5 to TRBJ2-6, with TRBD1 matching 7 bases. The germline V gene encodes CDR1 MNHEY and CDR2 SVGAGI. Trimming removed 4 bases from V and 2 bases from J; junction bases left unmatched: 2. CDR3 length: 15 amino acids.